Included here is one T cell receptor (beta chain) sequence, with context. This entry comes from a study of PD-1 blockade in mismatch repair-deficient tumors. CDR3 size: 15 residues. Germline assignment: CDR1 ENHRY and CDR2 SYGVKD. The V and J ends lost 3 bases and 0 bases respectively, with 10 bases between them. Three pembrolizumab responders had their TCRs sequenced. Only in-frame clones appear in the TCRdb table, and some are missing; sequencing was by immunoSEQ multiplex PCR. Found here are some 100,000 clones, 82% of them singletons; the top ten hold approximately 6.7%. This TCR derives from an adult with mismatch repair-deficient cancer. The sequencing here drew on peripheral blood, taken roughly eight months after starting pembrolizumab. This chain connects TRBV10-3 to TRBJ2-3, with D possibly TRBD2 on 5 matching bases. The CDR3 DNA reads TGTGCCATCAGTGATATCGAGCGGAGCACAGATACGCAGTATTTT. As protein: CAISDIERSTDTQYF.